The present entry profiles one TCR beta chain with its context. The sample comes from a study of cytotoxic CD8 clonotypes in ibrutinib-treated CLL. About 2 micrograms of genomic DNA, which was extracted from cryopreserved PBMCs, served as the material used for the TCR beta libraries. Germline V lookup: CDR1 SGHNT, CDR2 YENEEA. Trimming stripped 1 base from V and 6 bases from J, with 9 bases between. The CDR3 loop spans 14 amino acids. Repertoires were generated with immunoSEQ multiplex PCR, while TCRdb's copy carries only in-frame clones and drops some. Among fewer than 100,000 clones listed, 79% were seen once.

This specimen consisted of PBMCs, obtained after 12 months of ibrutinib treatment. J is TRBJ2-2 and V is TRBV11-3; D not certain. This receptor was taken from a human donor with chronic lymphocytic leukemia. CDR3 loop: CASSLGRGPGELFF. The CDR3 DNA reads TGTGCCAGCAGCTTAGGACGAGGTCCCGGGGAGCTGTTTTTT.